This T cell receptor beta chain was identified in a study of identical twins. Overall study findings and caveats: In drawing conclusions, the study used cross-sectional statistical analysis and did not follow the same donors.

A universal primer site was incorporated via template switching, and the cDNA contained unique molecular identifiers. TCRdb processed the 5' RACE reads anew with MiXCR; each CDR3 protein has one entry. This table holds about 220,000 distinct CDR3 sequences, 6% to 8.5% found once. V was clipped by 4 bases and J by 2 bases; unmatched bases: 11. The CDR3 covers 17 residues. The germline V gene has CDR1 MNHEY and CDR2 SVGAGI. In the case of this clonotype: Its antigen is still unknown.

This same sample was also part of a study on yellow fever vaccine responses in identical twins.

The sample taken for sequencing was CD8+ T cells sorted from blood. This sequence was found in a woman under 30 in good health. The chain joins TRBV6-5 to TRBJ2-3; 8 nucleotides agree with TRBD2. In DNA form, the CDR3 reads TGTGCCAGCAGTTCTCGATCACTAGCGGAGCCCACAGATACGCAGTATTTT. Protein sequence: CASSSRSLAEPTDTQYF.